This TCR beta chain was captured in a study of T cells after yellow fever vaccination. Study-wide results and caveats: The secondary response was weaker, and its peak arrived faster, on day 5 versus 15. Booster samples showed a return of most primary-vaccination clones (about 97% CD4, over 70% CD8). Abundant clonotypes (contaminants from the bulk population) could be present in FACS-sorted repertoires.

5'RACE template switching generated TCR cDNA, adding a universal primer site and UMIs. TCRdb re-called the 5' RACE reads with MiXCR, one entry per CDR3 protein. The repertoire holds about 580,000 distinct CDR3 sequences, with around a sixth as singletons. As regards this clonotype: Its antigen is still unknown.

J gave up 5 bases and V 8 bases, and 6 bases lay outside the gene matches. The CDR3 totals 12 residues. This sequence was found in a man aged 18 to 35 who received the YFV17D yellow fever vaccine. This sample comprised PBMCs, obtained roughly 5 days after the first yellow fever vaccination. The chain combines TRBV12-3 or TRBV12-4 with TRBJ2-7; 7 bases are a match to TRBD1. Written as DNA, the CDR3 is TGTGCCAGCCTCCTGGACAGGAACGAGCAGTACTTC. Its translation is CASLLDRNEQYF.